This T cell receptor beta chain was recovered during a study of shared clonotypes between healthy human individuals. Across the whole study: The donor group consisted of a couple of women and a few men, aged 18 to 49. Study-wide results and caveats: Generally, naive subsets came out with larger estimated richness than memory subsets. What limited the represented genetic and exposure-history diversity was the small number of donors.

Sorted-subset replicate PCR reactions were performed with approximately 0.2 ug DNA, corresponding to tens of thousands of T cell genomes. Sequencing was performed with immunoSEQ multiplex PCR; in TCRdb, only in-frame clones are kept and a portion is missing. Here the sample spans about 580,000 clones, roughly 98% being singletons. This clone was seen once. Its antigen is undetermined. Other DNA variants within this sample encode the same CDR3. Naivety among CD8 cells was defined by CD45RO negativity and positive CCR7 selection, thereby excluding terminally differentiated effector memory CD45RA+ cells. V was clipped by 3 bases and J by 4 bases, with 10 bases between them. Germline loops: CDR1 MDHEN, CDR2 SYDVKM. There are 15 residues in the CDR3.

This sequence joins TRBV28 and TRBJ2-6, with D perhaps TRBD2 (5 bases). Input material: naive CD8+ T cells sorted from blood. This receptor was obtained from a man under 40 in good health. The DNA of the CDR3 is TGTGCCAGCAGTTTTCGGGGTTCAGGGGCCAACGTCCTGACTTTC. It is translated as CASSFRGSGANVLTF.